Shown below are 11 T cell receptor beta chains from a single sample sequenced in a study of T-cell reconstitution after alpha-beta-depleted transplantation in children. For TCRbeta, the library was prepared with unique molecular identifiers. MiXCR, applied by TCRdb to the PCR reads, yields one record per CDR3 protein. Of about 640,000 distinct CDR3 sequences listed, 16% are singletons. The specimen was PBMCs from the stem cell graft donor, collected from the stem cell graft. Receptors were obtained from a human donor who donated a stem cell graft to a child with acute myeloid leukemia.

The chain uses TRBV4-2 and TRBJ2-2; D perhaps matches TRBD1 (6 bases). Trimming removed 0 bases at V and 5 bases at J, with 13 bases between. CDR1 and CDR2 from the germline V gene are LGHNA and YNFKEQ. The CDR3 extends over 16 amino acids. The CDR3 sequence is CASSQDLRTETGELFF. DNA of the CDR3: TGTGCCAGCAGCCAAGATCTGCGGACAGAGACCGGGGAGCTGTTTTTT.

This clonotype has at least ten counts. J is TRBJ1-2 and V is TRBV5-5, with a tentative D call TRBD1 (5 bases). This CDR3 spans 14 amino acids. The ends were cut back, 1 base at V and 4 bases at J, with 11 bases in the middle. Germline V gene lookup returns CDR1 SGHKS and CDR2 YYEKEE (reference sequence). CDR3 loop: CASSLSDSLYGYTF. The CDR3 DNA is TGTGCCAGCAGCTTGAGCGACAGCCTCTATGGCTACACCTTC.

This clonotype was seen ten or more times. The chain couples TRBV20-1 to TRBJ1-2; D uncertain. Trimming left V 4 bases short and J 4 bases short, with 10 bases between. The germline V gene has CDR1 DFQATT and CDR2 SNEGSKA (reference sequence). The CDR3 is 12 residues long. CDR3 loop: CSAIPGFYGYTF. The CDR3 DNA reads TGCAGTGCTATACCGGGATTCTATGGCTACACCTTC.

This clonotype was seen a few times. The J gene is TRBJ2-3, the V gene TRBV24-1; TRBD1 matches at 8 bases. With 8 bases clipped from V and 2 bases from J, the junction kept 8 bases outside the gene matches. The CDR3 sequence is 15 residues long. Germline CDR1 is KGHDR and CDR2 is SFDVKD. The CDR3 nucleotides are TGTGCCACCAACCGGACAGGGACCTTCACAGATACGCAGTATTTT. Its translation is CATNRTGTFTDTQYF.

V gene TRBV12-3 or TRBV12-4 combines with J gene TRBJ2-2; D not certain. Trimming took 4 bases from V and 5 from J, leaving 8 bases between them. The CDR3 consists of 13 residues. In DNA form, the CDR3 reads TGTGCCAGCAGTTCACAGCTTACCGGGGAGCTGTTTTTT. Its translation is CASSSQLTGELFF.

This clonotype was seen many times. The chain joins TRBV20-1 to TRBJ1-2; 9 bases line up with TRBD1. Losses at the gene ends were 0 bases for V and 7 bases for J; bases not matched to a gene: 9. The V gene's germline CDR1 is DFQATT and CDR2 SNEGSKA (reference sequence). This CDR3 has 15 amino acids. The CDR3 coding sequence is TGCAGTGCTAGAGAACCGGGACAGGGAATCGCTGGCTACACCTTC. Its protein is CSAREPGQGIAGYTF.

This clonotype has more than one count but fewer than ten. The genes are TRBV11-3 and TRBJ2-5; the D is unclear. CDR3 length: 12 residues. Looked up from germline, CDR1 is SGHNT and CDR2 is YENEEA. The germline V and J ends were trimmed by 0 bases and 6 bases, with 5 bases remaining between them. CDR3 amino acids: CASSLDVKTQYF. The CDR3 DNA is TGTGCCAGCAGCTTAGATGTGAAGACCCAGTACTTC.

This chain joins TRBV11-3 and TRBJ2-7; a weak D match, TRBD2 (5 bases). Trimming removed 5 bases from V and 5 bases from J, with 16 bases in between. Germline V gene data show CDR1 as SGHNT and CDR2 as YENEEA. This CDR3 spans 14 amino acids. CDR3 sequence (DNA): TGTGCCAGCAGCCGTCAAGTTTTCGGGGACGAGCAGTACTTC. It codes for CASSRQVFGDEQYF.

The gene calls are TRBV5-1 and TRBJ2-5, with 16 bases lining up with TRBD2. The junction had 7 bases not matched to a gene; V was cut back by 3 bases and J by 5 bases. The CDR3 loop spans 17 amino acids. Germline V gene sequence: CDR1 SGHRS, CDR2 YFSETQ. The CDR3 nucleotides are TGCGCCAGCAGCTCCGGGACTAGCGGGGGGGCTGGGGAGACCCAGTACTTC. Its translation is CASSSGTSGGAGETQYF.

This clonotype was counted ten times or more. The V call is TRBV9, the J call TRBJ1-6, with D uncertain. Germline CDR1 SGDLS, CDR2 YYNGEE. CDR3 size: 12 residues. Trimming shortened V by 1 base and J by 7 bases, and 3 bases separated the two germline ends. Here the CDR3 reads CASSVSNSPLHF. CDR3 DNA: TGTGCCAGCAGCGTATCGAATTCACCCCTCCACTTT.

This clonotype was seen more than once but under ten times. The chain employs TRBV20-1 and TRBJ2-3; 11 bases align to TRBD2. Germline CDR1 reads DFQATT; CDR2 reads SNEGSKA (reference sequence). J gave up 3 bases and V 1 base, and 9 bases lay outside the gene matches. The CDR3 totals 17 residues. The CDR3 here is CSARGLAGGKTTDTQYF. The CDR3 nucleotides read TGCAGTGCTAGAGGGCTAGCGGGGGGAAAGACTACAGATACGCAGTATTTT.